Below, 31 T cell receptor beta chains from the same sample are listed, as sequenced in a study of T cell repertoires in cytomegalovirus infection. TCRdb re-called the reads with MiXCR, one entry per CDR3 protein. This sample yields 160,000 or so distinct CDR3 sequences, of which approximately 17% are seen a single time; around 20% belongs to the top ten. The source material was CD8+ T cells from PBMCs. The receptors stem from a human donor in good health (CMV status not recorded). Some clones in this sample may be carry-over from other donors' samples.

The J gene is TRBJ1-2, the V gene TRBV7-1; D unresolved. TRBV7-1 is recorded as an ORF, its role being uncertain. This CDR3 has 11 residues. Deletions cut 5 bases from V and 8 bases from J, with 9 bases between. CDR3: CASSHTRGYTF. The CDR3 coding sequence is TGTGCCAGCAGCCACACTCGGGGCTACACCTTC.

The chain couples TRBV5-6 to TRBJ2-2; D possibly matches TRBD1 or TRBD2 (5 bases each). CDR1 and CDR2 from the germline V gene are SGHDT and YYEEEE. The V end lost 4 bases, the J end lost 1 base, and 14 bases lay between the germline ends. The CDR3 sequence is 16 residues long. The CDR3 reads CASSLARGRNTGELFF. In DNA, the CDR3 is TGTGCCAGCAGCCTTGCCCGGGGACGGAACACCGGGGAGCTGTTTTTT. Combining the CDR3 with reference TRBV5-6 and TRBJ2-2 gives the whole variable domain DAGVTQSPTHLIKTRGQQVTLRCSPKSGHDTVSWYQQALGQGPQFIFQYYEEEERQRGNFPDRFSGHQFPNYSSELNVNALLLGDSALYLCASSLARGRNTGELFFGEGSRLTVL.

J is TRBJ1-2 and V is TRBV7-2, with D possibly being TRBD1 (5 bases). With 1 base removed from V and 2 bases from J, the gap between germline ends came to 5 bases. From germline, CDR1 is SGHTA and CDR2 FQGNSA. CDR3 length: 13 amino acids. The CDR3 protein is CASSLGQNYGYTF. In nucleotides, the CDR3 is TGTGCCAGCAGCTTAGGACAGAACTATGGCTACACCTTC.

This rearrangement joins TRBV6-2 or TRBV6-3 to TRBJ1-5; possible D gene TRBD1, 6 bases. This CDR3 comprises 15 residues. Germline CDR1 reads MNHEY; CDR2 reads SVGEGT. With 0 bases removed from V and 2 bases from J, the gap between germline ends came to 8 bases. The CDR3 spells CASSYSSGGNQPQHF. DNA for the CDR3: TGTGCCAGCAGTTACTCTTCAGGGGGCAATCAGCCCCAGCATTTT.

The rearrangement links TRBV10-1 to TRBJ2-3; no reliable D call. Looked up from germline, CDR1 is WNHNN and CDR2 is SYGVQD (reference sequence). The V and J ends lost 0 bases and 1 base respectively, with 5 bases between them. The CDR3 extends over 14 amino acids. DNA of the CDR3: TGCGCCAGCAGTGAGTCGGTGGGCACAGATACGCAGTATTTT. It encodes CASSESVGTDTQYF.

This clonotype was counted a few times. Germline is not matched at one junction end, which may reflect a read error. The chain's CDR3 is CASSLEWGGNEQFF. The CDR3 DNA reads TGTGCTAGCAGCTTAGAATGGGGGGGGAATGAGCAGTTCTTC. The rearrangement uses TRBV7-6 and TRBJ2-1; 7 bases match TRBD2. Germline values: CDR1 SGHVS, CDR2 FNYEAQ. CDR3 length equals 14 residues.

This clonotype was counted many times. The chain carries TRBV27 and TRBJ1-2, with TRBD1 as a possible D gene (6 bases). Trimming left V 3 bases short and J 4 bases short, with 12 bases between. The CDR3 extends over 14 amino acids. Germline CDR1 and CDR2: MNHEY and SMNVEV (reference sequence). The CDR3 nucleotides read TGTGCCAGCAGTTTCGGACAGCATGGCTATGGCTACACCTTC. Translating gives CASSFGQHGYGYTF.

This clonotype came up many times. The V call is TRBV7-8, the J call TRBJ2-2; tentatively, D is TRBD1 (5 bases). Trimming shortened V by 5 bases and J by 3 bases, and 13 bases separated the two germline ends. The CDR3 is made up of 15 amino acids. Germline V gene sequence: CDR1 SGHVS, CDR2 FQNEAQ. This CDR3 is CASSPRSRDTGELFF. The CDR3 region has the DNA TGTGCCAGCAGCCCGAGGAGCAGGGACACCGGGGAGCTGTTTTTT.

CDR3 DNA sequence: TGTGCCAGCAGAGTCCTTGATGGCAGCACTGAAGCTTTCTTT. This gives the protein CASRVLDGSTEAFF. The genes are TRBV28 and TRBJ1-1; unclear D gene. V dropped 6 bases and J dropped 4 bases, with 15 bases sitting between them. This CDR3 is 14 amino acids long. From germline, CDR1 is MDHEN and CDR2 SYDVKM.

The chain links TRBV27 to TRBJ1-2; D might be TRBD1 (5 bases). V shed 5 bases and J shed 1 base, with 14 bases lying between them. CDR1 is MNHEY, CDR2 SMNVEV, per germline (reference sequence). This CDR3 spans 15 amino acids. The CDR3 is CASSPGSRVNYGYTF. CDR3 sequence (DNA): TGTGCCAGCAGTCCCGGCTCCAGGGTTAACTATGGCTACACCTTC.

The table lists this clonotype with a few counts. The rearrangement uses TRBV18 and TRBJ2-7, with D possibly TRBD1 on 6 matching bases. The germline gives CDR1 KGHSH, CDR2 LQKENI. V was pared by 3 bases and J by 3 bases, with 18 bases between. The CDR3 length is 16 residues. The CDR3: CASSPSRGAGFYEQYF. Written as DNA, the CDR3 is TGTGCCAGCTCACCGAGCAGGGGAGCAGGTTTCTACGAGCAGTACTTC.

The V and J genes are TRBV28 and TRBJ2-7, with 10 positions matching TRBD2. CDR1 and CDR2 (germline): MDHEN, SYDVKM. J lost 2 bases, V lost 6 bases, and 4 bases had no gene match. This CDR3 contains 14 residues. Written as DNA, the CDR3 is TGTGCCAGCAGCAGACTAGCGGGCGCCTACGAGCAGTACTTC. Translated: CASSRLAGAYEQYF.

There are many counts of this clonotype. The rearrangement uses TRBV28 and TRBJ2-1; 9 positions match TRBD2. The CDR3 loop spans 17 amino acids. The V gene end was trimmed by 0 bases and the J gene end by 0 bases; junction bases not matched to a gene: 3. CDR1 MDHEN and CDR2 SYDVKM come from the germline V gene. The CDR3 is CASSLWGTSLSYNEQFF. The DNA for the CDR3 is TGTGCCAGCAGTTTATGGGGGACTAGCCTCTCCTACAATGAGCAGTTCTTC.

This clonotype occurred a few times. The chain carries TRBV19 and TRBJ2-2; D not resolved. CDR1 and CDR2 (germline): LNHDA, SQIVND (reference sequence). The CDR3 is 15 residues long. Trimming took off 5 bases at V and 7 bases at J, with 17 bases between the two ends. The DNA for the CDR3 is TGTGCCAGTAGTGAGAACCCCAGAAGATTCGGGGAGCTGTTTTTT. Translated, it gives CASSENPRRFGELFF.

The chain combines TRBV6-2 or TRBV6-3 with TRBJ1-1; D is ambiguous. V lost 4 bases and J lost 1, with 16 bases in between. CDR1 and CDR2 (germline): MNHEY, SVGEGT. The CDR3 has 16 amino acids. The CDR3 spells CASSSTSGHWNTEAFF. The CDR3 region has the DNA TGTGCCAGCAGTTCGACCTCCGGTCACTGGAACACTGAAGCTTTCTTT.

The chain carries TRBV6-2 or TRBV6-3 and TRBJ2-2; D tentatively reads TRBD1 or TRBD2 (5 bases each). CDR1 and CDR2 from the germline V gene are MNHEY and SVGEGT. V lost 0 bases, J lost 4 bases, and 12 bases lay in between. The CDR3 has 16 residues. As DNA, the CDR3 is TGTGCCAGCAGTTACTCGAGGGGCCAGGTCACCGGGGAGCTGTTTTTT. Translation: CASSYSRGQVTGELFF.

V gene TRBV6-2 or TRBV6-3 combines with J gene TRBJ1-1, with 9 bases identical to TRBD1. The CDR3 sequence is 16 residues long. CDR1 and CDR2 from the germline V gene are MNHEY and SVGEGT. V lost 6 bases to trimming and J lost 3 bases; unmatched junction nucleotides: 11. In nucleotides, the CDR3 is TGTGCCAGCAGCTACCTCCCGGGACAGGGATACACTGAAGCTTTCTTT. Its protein is CASSYLPGQGYTEAFF.

The chain couples TRBV9 to TRBJ1-1; possibly TRBD1 for D (5 bases). CDR1 and CDR2 (germline): SGDLS, YYNGEE. The V end lost 3 bases, the J end lost 5 bases, and 20 bases lay between the germline ends. The CDR3 has 16 amino acids. CDR3: CASSAHSGTSGTEAFF. The CDR3 coding sequence is TGTGCCAGCAGCGCCCACTCAGGGACCTCTGGGACTGAAGCTTTCTTT. Full variable domain (remainder filled in from reference TRBV9 and TRBJ1-1): DSGVTQTPKHLITATGQRVTLRCSPRSGDLSVYWYQQSLDQGLQFLIQYYNGEERAKGNILERFSAQQFPDLHSELNLSSLELGDSALYFCASSAHSGTSGTEAFFGQGTRLTVV.

This clonotype was found a few times. The chain carries TRBV10-3 and TRBJ1-2; D is unclear. The CDR3 sequence is 17 residues long. Trimming pared 3 bases from V and 3 bases from J, leaving 20 bases between. Germline assignment: CDR1 ENHRY and CDR2 SYGVKD. CDR3 loop: CAISDQVGPIAYYGYTF. The DNA of the CDR3 is TGTGCCATCAGTGATCAAGTTGGTCCCATTGCTTACTATGGCTACACCTTC.

The chain recombines TRBV28 with TRBJ1-1; no reliable D call. The V and J ends lost 3 bases and 10 bases respectively, with 9 bases between them. Germline CDR1 is MDHEN and CDR2 is SYDVKM. The CDR3 extends over 11 amino acids. The CDR3 region has the DNA TGTGCCAGCAGTTTTGGACGAAGAGCTTTCTTT. Translated, it gives CASSFGRRAFF.

The chain uses TRBV4-1 and TRBJ2-7; D is unresolved. Looked up from germline, CDR1 is MGHRA and CDR2 is YSYEKL. This CDR3 has 15 residues. The V end lost 3 bases, the J end lost 3 bases, and 15 bases lay between the germline ends. The CDR3: CASSHRATEGYEQYF. CDR3 in DNA: TGCGCCAGCAGCCACCGGGCTACAGAAGGCTACGAGCAGTACTTC.

The chain combines TRBV7-2 with TRBJ2-1; 7 bases line up with TRBD2. Trimming cost V 2 bases and J 8 bases; bases outside gene matches: 9. The CDR3 is 15 residues long. CDR1 and CDR2 (germline): SGHTA, FQGNSA. The CDR3 DNA sequence: TGTGCCAGCAGCTTATCGTGGACTAGTGTCTATGAGCAGTTCTTC. Its translation is CASSLSWTSVYEQFF.

This chain uses TRBV7-8 with TRBJ2-5, with TRBD2 identical over 8 bases. J was trimmed by 1 base and V by 2 bases; bases with no gene match: 9. CDR1 SGHVS and CDR2 FQNEAQ come from the germline V gene. This CDR3 is built from 17 residues. As DNA, the CDR3 is TGTGCCAGCAGCTTACGGGTTGCGGGAGGACTCCAAGAGACCCAGTACTTC. Translating it yields CASSLRVAGGLQETQYF.

The chain recombines TRBV28 with TRBJ1-1; D remains ambiguous. Germline CDR1 is MDHEN and CDR2 is SYDVKM. V lost 6 bases and J 1 base, leaving 9 bases between the germline ends. This CDR3 comprises 13 residues. The CDR3, as DNA: TGTGCCAGCAGAGATGTGGGGAACACTGAAGCTTTCTTT. Translation: CASRDVGNTEAFF.

V gene TRBV11-2 combines with J gene TRBJ1-2, with a tentative D call TRBD1 (5 bases). The CDR3 runs 15 residues. Germline-derived CDR1 and CDR2 are SGHAT and FQNNGV. V was cut by 4 bases and J by 4 bases, with 16 bases left in between. The CDR3 nucleotides are TGTGCCAGCAGCTCGACCGAGGGGAATCGCTATGGCTACACCTTC. Translating gives CASSSTEGNRYGYTF.

The chain recombines TRBV7-2 with TRBJ1-1; D ambiguous. CDR3 size: 14 residues. V gave up 6 bases and J gave up 7 bases, with 18 bases separating them. The V gene's germline CDR1 is SGHTA and CDR2 FQGNSA. The CDR3 region is CASRPRDKSLEAFF. For the CDR3, the DNA is TGTGCCAGCAGACCGAGGGATAAGTCGCTTGAAGCTTTCTTT.

The chain carries TRBV28 and TRBJ2-1, with 7 bases lining up with TRBD2. The CDR3 extends over 13 amino acids. Germline CDR1 MDHEN, CDR2 SYDVKM. With V trimmed by 5 bases and J by 5 bases, 3 bases remained unmatched. This CDR3 reads CASSSGTDNEQFF. The CDR3 DNA reads as TGTGCCAGCAGTAGCGGGACGGACAATGAGCAGTTCTTC.

This clonotype was found many times. The chain employs TRBV11-2 and TRBJ2-3, with D tentatively TRBD1 (6 bases). The CDR3 has 18 amino acids. Trimming stripped 3 bases from V and 0 bases from J, with 19 bases between. Germline-derived CDR1 and CDR2 are SGHAT and FQNNGV. CDR3 DNA sequence: TGTGCCAGCAGCTTCGCCACTCGGTCCACAGGGAGCACAGATACGCAGTATTTT. This encodes CASSFATRSTGSTDTQYF. The variable domain in full, with the rest retrieved from reference TRBV11-2 and TRBJ2-3, is EAGVAQSPRYKIIEKRQSVAFWCNPISGHATLYWYQQILGQGPKLLIQFQNNGVVDDSQLPKDRFSAERLKGVDSTLKIQPAKLEDSAVYLCASSFATRSTGSTDTQYFGPGTRLTVL.

The V and J genes are TRBV6-4 and TRBJ2-1; the D call may be TRBD1 or TRBD2 (5 bases each). CDR3 length equals 15 residues. Trimming took off 0 bases at V and 6 bases at J, with 12 bases between the two ends. Germline V lookup: CDR1 MRHNA, CDR2 SNTAGT. The CDR3 protein is CASSDSSDGANEQFF. Written as DNA, the CDR3 is TGTGCCAGCAGTGACTCGAGCGACGGGGCCAATGAGCAGTTCTTC.

V and J are TRBV12-3 or TRBV12-4 and TRBJ1-1, with unresolved D. This CDR3 comprises 15 residues. V dropped 2 bases and J dropped 4 bases, with 14 bases sitting between them. CDR3 nucleotide sequence: TGTGCCAGCAGTTTATATATATCGAATAGCACTGAAGCTTTCTTT. It yields the protein CASSLYISNSTEAFF.

This clonotype appeared a few times. The chain is built from TRBV27 and TRBJ2-1; TRBD2 agrees at 10 bases. Germline assignment: CDR1 MNHEY and CDR2 SMNVEV (reference sequence). The CDR3 covers 15 residues. J gave up 8 bases and V 6 bases, and 10 bases lay outside the gene matches. Here the CDR3 DNA reads TGTGCCAGCAGCCCGACCGGGACTAGCGCCTATGAGCAGTTCTTC. Residues: CASSPTGTSAYEQFF.